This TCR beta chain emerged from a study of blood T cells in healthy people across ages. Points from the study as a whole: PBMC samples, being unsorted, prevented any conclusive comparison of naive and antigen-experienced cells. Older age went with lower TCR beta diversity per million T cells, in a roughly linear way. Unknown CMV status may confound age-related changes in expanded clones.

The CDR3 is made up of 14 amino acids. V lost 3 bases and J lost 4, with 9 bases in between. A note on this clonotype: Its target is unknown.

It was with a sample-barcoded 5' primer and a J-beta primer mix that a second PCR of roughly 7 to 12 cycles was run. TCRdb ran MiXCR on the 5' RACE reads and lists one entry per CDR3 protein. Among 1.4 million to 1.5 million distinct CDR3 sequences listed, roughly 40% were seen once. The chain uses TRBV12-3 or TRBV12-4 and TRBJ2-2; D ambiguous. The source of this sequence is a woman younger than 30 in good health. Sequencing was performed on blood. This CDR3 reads CASSFRVATGELFF. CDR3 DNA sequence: TGTGCCAGCAGTTTTAGGGTAGCCACCGGGGAGCTGTTTTTT.